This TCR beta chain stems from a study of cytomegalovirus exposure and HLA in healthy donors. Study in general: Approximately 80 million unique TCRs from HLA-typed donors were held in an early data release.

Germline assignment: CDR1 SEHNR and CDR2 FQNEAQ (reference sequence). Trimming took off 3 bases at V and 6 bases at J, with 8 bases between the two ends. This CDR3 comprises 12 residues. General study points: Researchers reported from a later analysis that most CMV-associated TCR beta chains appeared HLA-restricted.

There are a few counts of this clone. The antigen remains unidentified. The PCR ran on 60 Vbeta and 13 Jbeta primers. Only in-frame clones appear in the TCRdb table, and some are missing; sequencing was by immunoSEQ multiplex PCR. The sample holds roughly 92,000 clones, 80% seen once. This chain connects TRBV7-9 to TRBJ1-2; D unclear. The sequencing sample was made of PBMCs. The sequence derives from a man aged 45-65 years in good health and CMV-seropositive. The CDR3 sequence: CASSFSGDGYTF. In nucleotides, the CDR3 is TGTGCCAGCAGCTTCTCCGGAGATGGCTACACCTTC.